At least ten counts were recorded for the clone carrying this T cell receptor (beta chain). Its antigen is undetermined. Trimming removed 0 bases at V and 0 bases at J, with 12 bases between. CDR3 length: 16 amino acids. The germline gives CDR1 LGHNA, CDR2 YSLEER. TCRdb passed the 5' RACE reads through MiXCR, listing each CDR3 protein once. The sample holds 250,000 or so distinct CDR3 sequences, roughly 13% seen once. The data were taken from a study of identical twins. The study's findings and limits: Analyses based on zero insertions could be partly confounded by invariant MAIT and iNKT cells.

This sample also belongs to another study, concerning yellow fever vaccine responses in identical twins. This second study notes: Twins reportedly mounted vaccine T cell responses that seemed partly convergent, partly personalized.

The J gene is TRBJ2-7, the V gene TRBV4-3; D is ambiguous. This TCR was sampled from a woman aged 18-29 years in good health. Sequencing was done on a sample of memory (CD45RO+) T cells sorted from blood. The CDR3 loop is CASSQDRASSSYEQYF. DNA of the CDR3: TGCGCCAGCAGCCAAGATAGGGCGTCCAGCTCCTACGAGCAGTACTTC.